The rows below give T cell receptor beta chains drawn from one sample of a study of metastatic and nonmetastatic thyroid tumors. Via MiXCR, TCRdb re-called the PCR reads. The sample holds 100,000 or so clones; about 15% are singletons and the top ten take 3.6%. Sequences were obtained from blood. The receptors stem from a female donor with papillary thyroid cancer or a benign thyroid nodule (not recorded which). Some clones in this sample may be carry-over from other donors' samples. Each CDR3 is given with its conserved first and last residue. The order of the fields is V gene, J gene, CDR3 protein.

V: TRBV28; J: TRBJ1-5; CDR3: CASSDDGYQPQHF
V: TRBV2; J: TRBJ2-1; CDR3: CASSEVQSSYNEQFF
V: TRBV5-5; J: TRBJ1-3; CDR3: CASSLKRDSGNTIYF
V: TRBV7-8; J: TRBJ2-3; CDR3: CASSPGGRTDTQYF
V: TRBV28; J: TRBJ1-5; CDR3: CASSRHKTGPGPQHF
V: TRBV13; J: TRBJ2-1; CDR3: CASSSRRVLGYLAYNEQFF
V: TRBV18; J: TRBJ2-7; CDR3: CASSPLYPAQGALTHEQYF
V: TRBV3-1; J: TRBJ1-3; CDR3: CASSQIDGGNTIYF
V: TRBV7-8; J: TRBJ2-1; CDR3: CASSLTTARDNEQFF
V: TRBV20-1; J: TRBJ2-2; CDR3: CSARDRVAGWLNTGELFF
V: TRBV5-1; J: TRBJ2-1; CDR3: CASSRDNDNEQFF
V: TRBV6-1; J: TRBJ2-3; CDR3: CASTVGTDTQYF
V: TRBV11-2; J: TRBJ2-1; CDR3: CASSLLGQGVGNEQFF
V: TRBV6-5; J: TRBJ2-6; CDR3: CASSSSTGGATGANVLTF
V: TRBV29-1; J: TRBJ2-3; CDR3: CSVLRPPDTQYF
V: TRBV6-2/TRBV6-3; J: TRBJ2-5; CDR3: CASSSPQGAGETQYF
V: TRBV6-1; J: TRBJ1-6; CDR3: CASNKSGADGSPLHF
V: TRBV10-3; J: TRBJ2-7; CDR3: CAISGGDYEQYF
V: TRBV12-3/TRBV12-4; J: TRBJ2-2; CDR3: CASSRTSGGRPGELFF
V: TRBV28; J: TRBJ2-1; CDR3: CASSLYEGVSYNEQFF
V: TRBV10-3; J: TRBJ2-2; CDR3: CAISDPGQGTTGELFF
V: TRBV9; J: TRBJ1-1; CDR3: CASSPARGSEAFF
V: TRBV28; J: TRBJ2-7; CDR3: CASSLQGKIASYEQYF
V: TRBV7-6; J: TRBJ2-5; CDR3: CASSLGGGQETQYF
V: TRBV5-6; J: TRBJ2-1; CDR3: CASSEGKGYNEQFF
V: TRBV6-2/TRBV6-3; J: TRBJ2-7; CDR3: CASSWGGAYEQYF
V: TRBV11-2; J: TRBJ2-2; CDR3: CASSSTGTSRTGELFF